The 10 T cell receptor beta chains given below trace back to one sample, sequenced in a study of cytomegalovirus exposure and HLA in healthy donors. The PCR had 60 Vbeta and 13 Jbeta primers. Here immunoSEQ multiplex PCR was the method, and the copy in TCRdb shows in-frame clones only, minus some. This table has approximately 290,000 clones, about 80% appearing once. The sample comprised PBMCs. These receptors all come from a girl aged 2-10 years in good health and CMV-seronegative.

The chain joins TRBV2 to TRBJ2-5; 7 positions match TRBD2. The trim removed 4 bases at V and 2 bases at J, leaving 7 bases unmatched. The CDR3 is 15 residues long. CDR1 is SNHLY and CDR2 is FYNNEI in the germline V gene. Here the CDR3 reads CASSVDGGNQETQYF. The CDR3 DNA follows: TGTGCCAGCAGTGTGGACGGGGGGAATCAAGAGACCCAGTACTTC.

This rearrangement joins TRBV7-2 to TRBJ2-1; TRBD2 aligns across 15 bases. V lost 8 bases to trimming and J lost 10 bases; unmatched junction nucleotides: 9. The CDR3 contains 15 residues. CDR1 and CDR2 from the germline V gene are SGHTA and FQGNSA. CDR3 loop: CASGRTSGGANEQFF. The CDR3, as DNA: TGTGCCAGCGGTCGGACTAGCGGGGGGGCTAACGAGCAGTTCTTC. The full variable domain, completed using reference TRBV7-2 and TRBJ2-1, is GAGVSQSPSNKVTEKGKDVELRCDPISGHTALYWYRQSLGQGLEFLIYFQGNSAPDKSGLPSDRFSAERTGGSVSTLTIQRTQQEDSAVYLCASGRTSGGANEQFFGPGTRLTVL.

This chain's CDR3 is CASSDRQGTSNQPQHF. Here the CDR3 DNA reads TGCGCCAGCAGTGATAGACAGGGGACGAGCAATCAGCCCCAGCATTTT. The chain combines TRBV10-2 with TRBJ1-5, with 8 bases identical to TRBD1. V dropped 3 bases and J dropped 1; count of bases not matched to a gene: 5. Germline V gives CDR1 WSHSY, CDR2 SAAADI. The CDR3 extends over 16 amino acids.

The chain is built from TRBV28 and TRBJ2-5, with D unresolved. The end of the DNA is better explained by TRBJ2-7, so the J call may be wrong. There are 13 residues in the CDR3. In germline, CDR1 is MDHEN, CDR2 SYDVKM. Written as DNA, the CDR3 is TGTGCCAGCAGTTTATTTTTTGAGGCCGAGCAGTACTTC. Translated: CASSLFFEAEQYF.

Only a few counts were recorded for this clone. The genes are TRBV28 and TRBJ1-2; TRBD1 might be the D (6 bases). The length of the CDR3 is 15 residues. CDR1 and CDR2 (germline): MDHEN, SYDVKM. The V and J ends lost 6 bases and 8 bases respectively, with 22 bases between them. Here the CDR3 DNA reads TGTGCCAGCAGAGACACCACAGGGTCTTGGGGGGGCTACACCTTC. Its protein product is CASRDTTGSWGGYTF.

V and J are TRBV11-1 and TRBJ2-5; 7 bases are shared with TRBD2. This CDR3 is 12 amino acids long. Per the germline V gene, CDR1 is SGHAT and CDR2 is FQDESV (reference sequence). With 8 bases clipped from V and 3 bases from J, the junction kept 3 bases outside the gene matches. The CDR3 spells CASAGLEETQYF. The CDR3 DNA is TGTGCCAGCGCCGGACTAGAAGAGACCCAGTACTTC.

The V and J genes are TRBV7-8 and TRBJ1-2, with D unclear. V was shortened by 8 bases and J by 6 bases, with 19 bases between the two germline ends. CDR1 SGHVS and CDR2 FQNEAQ come from the germline V gene. This CDR3 has 14 amino acids. CDR3 coding DNA: TGTGCCAGCTCTACCCGGGGAAGGGCTGATGGCTACACCTTC. This sequence encodes CASSTRGRADGYTF.

The chain carries TRBV4-1 and TRBJ2-7; 9 bases fit TRBD2. CDR1 MGHRA and CDR2 YSYEKL come from the germline V gene. V dropped 2 bases and J dropped 9; count of bases not matched to a gene: 14. The CDR3 totals 16 residues. CDR3 in DNA: TGCGCCAGCAGCCAATTCGCCGGACTAGCGAAGTTCGTGCAGTACTTC. This encodes CASSQFAGLAKFVQYF.

The chain employs TRBV27 and TRBJ1-3; 8 nucleotides line up with TRBD1. This CDR3 has 14 residues. Germline V gene sequence: CDR1 MNHEY, CDR2 SMNVEV (reference sequence). V shed 5 bases and J 3 bases; nucleotides not matched to a gene: 3. The CDR3 loop is CASSPTGGGNTIYF. The CDR3 DNA reads TGTGCCAGCAGTCCCACAGGGGGTGGAAACACCATATATTTT.

The chain carries TRBV25-1 and TRBJ2-3; 7 positions match TRBD1. CDR3 size: 17 residues. CDR1 is MGHDK and CDR2 is SYGVNS in the germline V gene. V shed 2 bases and J 2 bases; nucleotides not matched to a gene: 10. The CDR3 loop is CASSEAEWDRPTDTQYF. The DNA of the CDR3 is TGTGCCAGCAGTGAAGCAGAATGGGACAGACCCACAGATACGCAGTATTTT.